Listed below are T cell receptor beta chains from one sample, sequenced in a study of T cells after posttransplantation cyclophosphamide. Produced via immunoSEQ multiplex PCR; TCRdb's table is partial and in-frame only. The table lists some 46,000 clones, with no singletons. Material: PBMCs. These receptors all come from a man aged 40-55 years in good health, CMV-negative, and a related stem cell transplant donor. Both conserved end residues are part of each CDR3. The D gene is left open where the match is weak. Size values are once, few and many counts, or a class for expanded clones, and some rows have none.

d_call j_call v_call clone_size cdr3_aa cdr3_nt
. TRBJ1-2 TRBV7-9 many CASSLMSDYGYTF TGTGCCAGCAGCTTAATGTCAGACTATGGCTACACCTTC
TRBD1 TRBJ2-2 TRBV13 many CASSLTTGTGRFSSGELFF TGTGCCAGCAGCCTAACCACCGGGACAGGGAGGTTTTCGTCCGGGGAGCTGTTTTTT
. TRBJ2-7 TRBV19 few CASSIDPFYEQYF TGTGCCAGTAGTATAGATCCATTCTACGAGCAGTACTTC
. TRBJ2-2 TRBV2 . CASSESPGGPPGQHGIGELFF TGTGCCAGCAGTGAATCTCCCGGGGGGCCCCCCGGTCAGCATGGCATCGGGGAGCTGTTTTTT
. TRBJ1-1 TRBV18 many CASSPREREAFF TGTGCCAGCTCACCAAGGGAGAGAGAAGCTTTCTTT
TRBD2 TRBJ2-1 TRBV11-2 many CASSLARGRRGDEQFF TGTGCCAGCAGCTTAGCGCGCGGGAGGAGGGGCGATGAGCAGTTCTTC
. TRBJ1-5 TRBV6-1 many CASSERTPSNQPQHF TGTGCCAGCAGTGAACGAACACCGAGCAATCAGCCCCAGCATTTT
TRBD1 TRBJ1-2 TRBV6-5 many CASSYSQGRGYTF TGTGCCAGCAGTTATTCACAGGGGCGTGGCTACACCTTC
. TRBJ1-2 TRBV7-9 medium-sized CASSEDSLYGYTF TGTGCCAGCAGCGAGGACAGCTTATATGGCTACACCTTC
TRBD1 TRBJ1-6 TRBV9 many CASSATGVNSPLHF TGTGCCAGCAGCGCCACAGGGGTCAATTCACCCCTCCACTTT
TRBD2 TRBJ2-2 TRBV5-1 many CASSETSGGAAGELFF TGCGCCAGCAGCGAAACTAGCGGGGGGGCCGCCGGGGAGCTGTTTTTT
TRBD2 TRBJ2-3 TRBV29-1 many CSGREGRDTQYF TGCAGCGGGCGGGAGGGCCGGGATACGCAGTATTTT
. TRBJ1-5 TRBV5-1 many CASSLDSPDQPQHF TGCGCCAGCAGCTTAGACAGCCCCGATCAGCCCCAGCATTTT
TRBD2 TRBJ2-3 TRBV19 few CASSHSGASTDTQYF TGCGCCAGTAGTCATAGCGGGGCAAGCACAGATACGCAGTATTTT
. TRBJ1-4 TRBV7-9 many CASSLGRQFNEKLFF TGTGCCAGCAGCTTAGGGCGGCAGTTTAATGAAAAACTGTTTTTT
. TRBJ2-1 TRBV11-3 many CASSLGASSYNEQFF TGTGCCAGCAGCTTGGGAGCCAGCTCCTACAATGAGCAGTTCTTC
TRBD1 TRBJ2-3 TRBV5-4 many CASRFRGTDTQYF TGTGCCAGCAGGTTCAGGGGGACAGATACGCAGTATTTT
TRBD2 TRBJ2-3 TRBV11-3 many CASSLGVSGSEDTQYF TGTGCCAGCAGCCTAGGCGTGAGCGGGAGTGAAGATACGCAGTATTTT
. TRBJ2-1 TRBV25-1 few CASRRDSNEQFF TGTGCCAGCAGAAGGGACTCCAATGAGCAGTTCTTC
. TRBJ2-5 TRBV7-9 many CASSPWSGETQYF TGTGCCAGCAGCCCCTGGAGTGGAGAGACCCAGTACTTC
. TRBJ2-1 TRBV30 many CASSGPSGRDEQFF TGTGCCTCCAGCGGACCCTCCGGAAGGGATGAGCAGTTCTTC
. TRBJ1-4 TRBV7-6 many CASSLAGEVNEKLFF TGTGCCAGCAGCTTAGCGGGGGAGGTGAATGAAAAACTGTTTTTT
TRBD1 TRBJ1-1 TRBV29-1 . CSVRLTGDTEAFF TGCAGCGTCCGACTCACAGGGGACACTGAAGCTTTCTTT
. TRBJ2-6 TRBV5-1 many CASIGGQLKAGANVLTF TGCGCCAGCATCGGGGGACAGTTGAAAGCGGGGGCCAACGTCCTGACTTTC
. TRBJ1-2 TRBV18 . CASSSDWDYGYTF TGTGCCAGCTCAAGCGACTGGGACTATGGCTACACCTTC
. TRBJ1-5 TRBV2 . CASRPDGNNQPQHF TGTGCCAGCAGACCAGACGGGAACAATCAGCCCCAGCATTTT
. TRBJ1-2 TRBV9 many CASSPTVLGNYGYTF TGTGCCAGCAGTCCAACCGTTCTAGGTAACTATGGCTACACCTTC
TRBD2 TRBJ2-2 TRBV7-8 few CASRGGATGELFF TGTGCCAGCCGCGGGGGGGCTACCGGGGAGCTGTTTTTT
TRBD1 TRBJ2-3 TRBV9 few CASSPLRQGGTDTQYF TGTGCCAGCAGCCCCCTGAGACAGGGGGGGACAGATACGCAGTATTTT
. TRBJ2-1 TRBV5-5 many CASSSPLREQFF TGTGCCAGCAGCTCCCCGCTCAGGGAGCAGTTCTTC
. TRBJ1-1 TRBV11-2 many CASSFYLNTEAFF TGTGCCAGCAGCTTCTATTTGAACACTGAAGCTTTCTTT
. TRBJ1-3 TRBV19 many CASSGGISGNTIYF TGTGCCAGTAGTGGCGGGATCTCTGGAAACACCATATATTTT
TRBD2 TRBJ2-1 TRBV6-5 many CASSYSGGTNEQFF TGTGCCAGCAGTTACTCCGGGGGGACGAATGAGCAGTTCTTC
TRBD2 TRBJ2-3 TRBV19 many CASNLAGSTDTQYF TGTGCCAGCAATCTAGCGGGAAGCACAGATACGCAGTATTTT
TRBD1 TRBJ1-5 TRBV6-6 many CASSPRDRGLNQPQHF TGTGCCAGCAGCCCGCGCGACAGGGGTCTAAATCAGCCCCAGCATTTT
TRBD2 TRBJ2-1 TRBV6-5 many CASSLRGVYNEQFF TGTGCCAGCAGCCTACGGGGGGTCTACAATGAGCAGTTCTTC
. TRBJ2-2 TRBV11-3 many CASSPAGLGELFF TGTGCCAGCAGCCCCGCGGGCCTCGGGGAGCTGTTTTTT
. TRBJ2-1 TRBV29-1 . CSVEAPAGNEQFF TGCAGCGTTGAAGCTCCGGCGGGCAATGAGCAGTTCTTC
. TRBJ1-6 TRBV12-5 few CASGLRGSYNSPLHF TGTGCTAGTGGCCTAAGGGGGTCCTATAATTCACCCCTCCACTTT
TRBD2 TRBJ2-1 TRBV4-3 . CASSQVAGGYNEQFF TGCGCCAGCAGCCAAGTTGCGGGGGGATACAATGAGCAGTTCTTC
TRBD2 TRBJ2-3 TRBV2 . CASRTGGSTDTQYF TGTGCCAGCAGGACGGGGGGGAGCACAGATACGCAGTATTTT
TRBD2 TRBJ2-1 TRBV7-2 . CASYPWGGNEQFF TGTGCCAGCTACCCGTGGGGGGGGAATGAGCAGTTCTTC
. TRBJ2-2 TRBV6-6 . CASSYQEDGELFF TGTGCCAGCAGTTACCAGGAGGACGGGGAGCTGTTTTTT
. TRBJ1-1 TRBV18 few CASSPLETGNAEAFF TGTGCCAGCTCACCTCTCGAGACTGGTAACGCTGAAGCTTTCTTT
. TRBJ1-5 TRBV6-1 medium-sized CASSEGKAGSQPQHF TGTGCCAGCAGTGAAGGAAAGGCAGGGTCTCAGCCCCAGCATTTT
. TRBJ2-1 TRBV10-3 many CAITETREGDEQFF TGTGCCATCACTGAGACTAGGGAGGGGGATGAGCAGTTCTTC
. TRBJ1-2 TRBV7-8 many CASSLVGDGYTF TGTGCCAGCAGCTTAGTGGGAGATGGCTACACCTTC
TRBD1 TRBJ1-5 TRBV19 many CASSITGTGVGRGNQPQHF TGTGCCAGTAGTATTACCGGGACAGGGGTGGGAAGGGGCAATCAGCCCCAGCATTTT
TRBD1 TRBJ1-2 TRBV2 many CAIYPRGMYGYTF TGTGCCATCTACCCCAGGGGGATGTATGGCTACACCTTC
TRBD2 TRBJ2-1 TRBV5-1 many CASSLEPGAGGADEQFF TGCGCCAGCAGCTTGGAGCCCGGGGCGGGAGGTGCGGATGAGCAGTTCTTC
TRBD2 TRBJ2-5 TRBV7-9 . CASSSPPIIAGTRETQYF TGTGCCAGCAGCTCCCCTCCGATCATAGCGGGAACGCGGGAGACCCAGTACTTC
TRBD1 TRBJ1-1 TRBV15 . CATRGSGTGSLNTEAFF TGTGCCACCAGGGGGTCCGGGACAGGGTCTTTGAACACTGAAGCTTTCTTT
TRBD2 TRBJ2-5 TRBV5-1 many CATGTSGIQETQYF TGCGCCACCGGGACTAGCGGGATTCAAGAGACCCAGTACTTC
TRBD2 TRBJ2-1 TRBV5-1 many CASSFLGLDINEQFF TGCGCCAGCAGCTTCCTGGGACTAGATATCAATGAGCAGTTCTTC
TRBD1 TRBJ1-3 TRBV15 many CATSIGQGSGNTIYF TGTGCCACCAGCATCGGACAGGGGTCTGGAAACACCATATATTTT
TRBD2 TRBJ2-1 TRBV7-3 many CASSGTSGVLNEQFF TGTGCCAGCTCCGGGACTAGCGGGGTATTAAATGAGCAGTTCTTC
. TRBJ2-3 TRBV11-2 few CASSLGRDSPTDTQYF TGTGCCAGCAGCTTAGGGCGGGATTCCCCCACAGATACGCAGTATTTT
. TRBJ1-1 TRBV7-6 many CASSLEEGRTEAFF TGTGCCAGCAGCCTCGAGGAGGGTAGGACTGAAGCTTTCTTT
TRBD1 TRBJ2-3 TRBV6-1 many CAGTRRGPGDTQYF TGTGCCGGTACCCGTAGGGGGCCCGGAGATACGCAGTATTTT
TRBD1 TRBJ1-4 TRBV7-2 many CASNRGVTNEKLFF TGTGCCAGCAACAGGGGAGTAACTAATGAAAAACTGTTTTTT